This T cell receptor (beta chain) appears in the sequencing data of a study of T cell responses to AZD1222 COVID-19 vaccine. Study-wide results and limits: Along spike, vaccine-associated CD4 TCRs were found throughout, with dominance at 160-218 and 743-854. Among those given AZD1222, only six were seropositive at baseline.

The CDR3 consists of 11 residues. Trimming pared 6 bases from V and 7 bases from J, leaving 9 bases between. The germline V gene has CDR1 DFQATT and CDR2 SNEGSKA (reference sequence). Regarding this clone: The antigen remains unidentified.

The assay was immunoSEQ multiplex PCR, and TCRdb's table has in-frame clones only and misses some. Of 95,000 to 150,000 clones listed, 85% to 90% were seen once; the top ten hold around a quarter. This sequence originates from an adult in good health. V usage is TRBV20-1 and J usage is TRBJ1-4; D unresolved. The sequencing used peripheral blood, collected on day 0 of AZD1222 vaccination. CDR3 nucleotides: TGCAGTGCGGTAAGAGGTGAAAAACTGTTTTTT. Translating it yields CSAVRGEKLFF.